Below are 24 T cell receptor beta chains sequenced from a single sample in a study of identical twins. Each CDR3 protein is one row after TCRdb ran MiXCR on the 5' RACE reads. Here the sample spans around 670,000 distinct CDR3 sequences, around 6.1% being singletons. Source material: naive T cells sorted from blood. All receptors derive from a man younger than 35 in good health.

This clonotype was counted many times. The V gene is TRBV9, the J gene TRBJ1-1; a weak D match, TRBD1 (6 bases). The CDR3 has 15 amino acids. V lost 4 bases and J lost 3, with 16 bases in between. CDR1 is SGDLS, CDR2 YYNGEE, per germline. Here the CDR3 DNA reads TGTGCCAGCAGCTCGGGGGGCGGGATGTACACTGAAGCTTTCTTT. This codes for CASSSGGGMYTEAFF.

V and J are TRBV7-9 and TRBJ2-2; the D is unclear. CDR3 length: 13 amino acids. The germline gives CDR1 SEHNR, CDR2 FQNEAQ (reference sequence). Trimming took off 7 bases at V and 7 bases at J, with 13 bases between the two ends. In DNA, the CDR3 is TGTGCCAGCATCAAACCGGCCATCGGGGAGCTGTTTTTT. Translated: CASIKPAIGELFF.

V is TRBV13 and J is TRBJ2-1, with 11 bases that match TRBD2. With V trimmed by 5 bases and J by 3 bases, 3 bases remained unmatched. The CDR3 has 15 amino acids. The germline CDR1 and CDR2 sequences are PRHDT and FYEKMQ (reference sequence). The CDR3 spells CASSTTSGVYNEQFF. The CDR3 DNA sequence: TGTGCCAGCAGCACGACTAGCGGGGTCTACAATGAGCAGTTCTTC.

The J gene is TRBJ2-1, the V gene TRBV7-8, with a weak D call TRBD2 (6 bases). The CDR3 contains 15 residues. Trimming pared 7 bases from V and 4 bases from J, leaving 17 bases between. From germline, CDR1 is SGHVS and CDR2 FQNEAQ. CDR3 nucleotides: TGTGCCAGCATCTCCCGGCGGGGAACTTACAATGAGCAGTTCTTC. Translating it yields CASISRRGTYNEQFF.

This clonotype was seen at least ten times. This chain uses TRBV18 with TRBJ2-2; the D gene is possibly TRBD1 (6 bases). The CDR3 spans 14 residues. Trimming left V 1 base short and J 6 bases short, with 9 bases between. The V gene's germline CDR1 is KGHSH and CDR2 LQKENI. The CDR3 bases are TGTGCCAGCTCACCACGACAGGCGGCCGGGGAGCTGTTTTTT. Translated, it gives CASSPRQAAGELFF.

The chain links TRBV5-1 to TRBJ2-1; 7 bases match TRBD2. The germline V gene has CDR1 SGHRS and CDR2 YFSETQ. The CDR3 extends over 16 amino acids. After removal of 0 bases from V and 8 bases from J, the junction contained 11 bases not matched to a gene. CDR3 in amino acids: CASSLVGLAAFDEQFF. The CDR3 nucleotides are TGCGCCAGCAGCTTGGTAGGGCTAGCGGCCTTCGATGAGCAGTTCTTC.

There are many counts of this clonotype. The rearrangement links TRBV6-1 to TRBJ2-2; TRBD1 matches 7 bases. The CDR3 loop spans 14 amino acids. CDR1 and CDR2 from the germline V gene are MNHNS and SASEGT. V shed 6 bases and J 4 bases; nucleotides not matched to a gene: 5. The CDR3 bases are TGTGCCAGCAGACAGGGGATCAGCACCGGGGAGCTGTTTTTT. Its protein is CASRQGISTGELFF.

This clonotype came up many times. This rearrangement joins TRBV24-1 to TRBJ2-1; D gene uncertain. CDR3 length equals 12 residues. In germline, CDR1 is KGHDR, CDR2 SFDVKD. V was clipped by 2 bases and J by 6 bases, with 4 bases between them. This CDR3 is CATSDSPNEQFF. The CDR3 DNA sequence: TGTGCCACCAGTGATTCTCCCAATGAGCAGTTCTTC.

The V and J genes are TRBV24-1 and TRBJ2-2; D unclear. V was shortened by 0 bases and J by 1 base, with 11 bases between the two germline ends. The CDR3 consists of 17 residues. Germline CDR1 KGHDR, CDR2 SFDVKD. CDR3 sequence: CATSDLEVFENTGELFF. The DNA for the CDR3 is TGTGCCACCAGTGATTTGGAAGTGTTCGAGAACACCGGGGAGCTGTTTTTT.

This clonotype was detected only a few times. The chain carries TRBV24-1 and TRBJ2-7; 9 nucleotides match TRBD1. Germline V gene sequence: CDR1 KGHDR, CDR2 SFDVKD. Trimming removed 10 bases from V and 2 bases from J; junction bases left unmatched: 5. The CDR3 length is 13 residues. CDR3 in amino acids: CATLRQGAYEQYF. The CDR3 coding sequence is TGTGCCACATTAAGACAGGGGGCCTACGAGCAGTACTTC.

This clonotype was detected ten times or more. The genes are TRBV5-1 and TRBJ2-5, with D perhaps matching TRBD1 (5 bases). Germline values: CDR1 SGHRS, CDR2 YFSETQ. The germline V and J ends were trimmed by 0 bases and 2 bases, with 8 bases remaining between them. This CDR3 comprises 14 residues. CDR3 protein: CASSLARQQETQYF. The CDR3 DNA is TGCGCCAGCAGCTTGGCCCGACAGCAAGAGACCCAGTACTTC.

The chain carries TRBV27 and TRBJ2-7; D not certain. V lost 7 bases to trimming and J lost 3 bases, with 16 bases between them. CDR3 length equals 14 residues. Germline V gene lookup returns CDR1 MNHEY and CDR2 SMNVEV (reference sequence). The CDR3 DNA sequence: TGTGCCAGCACCTTAAATTGGCAAAACTACGAGCAGTACTTC. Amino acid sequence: CASTLNWQNYEQYF.

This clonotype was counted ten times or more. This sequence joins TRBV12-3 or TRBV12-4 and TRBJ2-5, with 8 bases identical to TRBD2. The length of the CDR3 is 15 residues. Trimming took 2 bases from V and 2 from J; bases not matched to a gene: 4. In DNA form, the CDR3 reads TGTGCCAGCAGTTTAACCGGACTAGCACAAGAGACCCAGTACTTC. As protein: CASSLTGLAQETQYF.

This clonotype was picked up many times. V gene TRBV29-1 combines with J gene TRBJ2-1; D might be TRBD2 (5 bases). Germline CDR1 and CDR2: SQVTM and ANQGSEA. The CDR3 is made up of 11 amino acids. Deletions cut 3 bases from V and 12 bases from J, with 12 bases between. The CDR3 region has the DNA TGCAGCGTTGAGGGAGAAACTTGGCAGTTCTTC. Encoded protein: CSVEGETWQFF.

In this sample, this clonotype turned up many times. The CDR3 spells CASKLEGDYEQYF. The DNA of the CDR3 is TGTGCCAGCAAACTGGAGGGAGACTACGAGCAGTACTTC. The chain uses TRBV12-3 or TRBV12-4 and TRBJ2-7, with D perhaps matching TRBD2 (6 bases). This CDR3 spans 13 amino acids. V was cut by 7 bases and J by 3 bases, with 13 bases left in between.

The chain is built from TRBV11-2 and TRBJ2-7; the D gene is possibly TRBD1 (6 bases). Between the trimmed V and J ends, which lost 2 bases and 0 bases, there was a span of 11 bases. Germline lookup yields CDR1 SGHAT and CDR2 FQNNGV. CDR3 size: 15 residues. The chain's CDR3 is CASSLYTGNSYEQYF. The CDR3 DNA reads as TGTGCCAGCAGCTTATACACAGGGAACTCCTACGAGCAGTACTTC.

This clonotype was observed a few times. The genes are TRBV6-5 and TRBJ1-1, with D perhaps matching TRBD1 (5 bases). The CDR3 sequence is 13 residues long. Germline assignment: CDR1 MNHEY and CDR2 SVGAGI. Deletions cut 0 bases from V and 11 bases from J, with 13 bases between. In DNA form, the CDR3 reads TGTGCCAGCAGTTACTCACAGGCGCCGGGTGCTTTCTTT. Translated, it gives CASSYSQAPGAFF.

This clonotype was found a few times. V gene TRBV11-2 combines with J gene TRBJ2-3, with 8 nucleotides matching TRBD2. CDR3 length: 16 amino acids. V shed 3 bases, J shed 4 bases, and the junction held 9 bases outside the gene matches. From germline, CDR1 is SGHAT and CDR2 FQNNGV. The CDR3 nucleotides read TGTGCCAGCAGCTTGGAAGCGGGAGCGGGGTCAGATACGCAGTATTTT. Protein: CASSLEAGAGSDTQYF.

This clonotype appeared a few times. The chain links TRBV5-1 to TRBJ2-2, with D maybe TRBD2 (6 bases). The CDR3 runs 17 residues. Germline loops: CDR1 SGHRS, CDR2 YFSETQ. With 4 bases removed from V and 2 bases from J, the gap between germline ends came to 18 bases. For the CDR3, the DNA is TGCGCCAGCAGCACCCATACTAGCTGGGCAAACACCGGGGAGCTGTTTTTT. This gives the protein CASSTHTSWANTGELFF.

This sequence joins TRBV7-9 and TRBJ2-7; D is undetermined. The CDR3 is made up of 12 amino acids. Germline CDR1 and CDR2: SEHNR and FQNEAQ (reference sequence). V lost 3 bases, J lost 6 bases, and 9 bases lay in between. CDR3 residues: CASSFSAFEQYV. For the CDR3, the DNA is TGTGCCAGCAGCTTCTCGGCATTCGAGCAGTACGTC.

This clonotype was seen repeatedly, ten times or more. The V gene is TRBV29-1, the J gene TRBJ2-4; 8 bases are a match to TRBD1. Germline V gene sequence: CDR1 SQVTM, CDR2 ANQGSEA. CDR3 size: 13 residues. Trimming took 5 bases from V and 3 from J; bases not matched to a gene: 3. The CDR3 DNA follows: TGCAGCGTTCCCGGACAGGGCAAAAACATTCAGTACTTC. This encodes CSVPGQGKNIQYF.

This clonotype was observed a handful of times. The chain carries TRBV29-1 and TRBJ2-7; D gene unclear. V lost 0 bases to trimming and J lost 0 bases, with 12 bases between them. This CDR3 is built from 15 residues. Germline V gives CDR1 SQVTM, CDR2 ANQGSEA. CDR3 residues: CSVEEGSQSSYEQYF. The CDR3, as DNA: TGCAGCGTTGAAGAAGGCAGCCAGAGCTCCTACGAGCAGTACTTC.

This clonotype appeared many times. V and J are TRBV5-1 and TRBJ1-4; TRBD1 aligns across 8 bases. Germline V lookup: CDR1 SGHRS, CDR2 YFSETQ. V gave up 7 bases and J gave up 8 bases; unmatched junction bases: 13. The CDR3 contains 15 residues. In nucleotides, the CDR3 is TGCGCCAGCCGCCCGGGGCAGGGGGCAATCGAAAAACTGTTTTTT. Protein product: CASRPGQGAIEKLFF.

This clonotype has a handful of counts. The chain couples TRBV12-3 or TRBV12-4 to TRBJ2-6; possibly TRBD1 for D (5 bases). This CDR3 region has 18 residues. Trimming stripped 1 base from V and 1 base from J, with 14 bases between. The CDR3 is CASSLGRGPRSGANVLTF. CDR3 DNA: TGTGCCAGCAGTTTAGGTAGGGGTCCAAGGTCTGGGGCCAACGTCCTGACTTTC.